Here is one TCR beta chain with its context. What it binds is unknown. This sample was included in a study of radiotherapy plus CTLA-4 blockade in lung cancer. Study background: Objective responses were seen in 18% of patients, disease control in 31%. The study's findings and limits: Blood saw expansion of tumor-derived TCR clones after radiotherapy plus ipilimumab.

Assay: immunoSEQ multiplex PCR; the TCRdb copy retains only in-frame clones and omits some. The table records about 28,000 clones, over 60% of them present only once. Deletions cut 0 bases from V and 7 bases from J, with 13 bases between. The germline V gene has CDR1 MNHEY and CDR2 SMNVEV (reference sequence). The CDR3 sequence is 14 residues long. Treatment of patients with chemo-refractory metastatic non-small-cell lung cancer consisted of focal radiation plus CTLA-4 blockade with ipilimumab. The chain employs TRBV27 and TRBJ2-7; D is unclear. The clonotype comes from a human donor with non-small cell lung cancer that progressed on radiotherapy plus ipilimumab. The material was peripheral blood, obtained from a patient treated with radiotherapy plus ipilimumab. The CDR3 nucleotides read TGTGCCAGCAGTTTATCGGCCCTTCCTGGAGAGCAGTACTTC. Protein product: CASSLSALPGEQYF.